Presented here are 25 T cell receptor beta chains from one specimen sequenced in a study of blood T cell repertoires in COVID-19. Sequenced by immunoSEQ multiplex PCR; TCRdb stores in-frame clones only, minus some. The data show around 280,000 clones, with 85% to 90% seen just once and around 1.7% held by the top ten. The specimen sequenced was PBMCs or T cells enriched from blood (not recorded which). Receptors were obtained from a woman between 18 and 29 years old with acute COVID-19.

CDR3 in amino acids: CASSSGLEGQPQHF. DNA of the CDR3: TGCGCCAGCAGCTCCGGGTTGGAGGGTCAGCCCCAGCATTTT. The chain couples TRBV5-1 to TRBJ1-5; no clear D gene. The germline V gene encodes CDR1 SGHRS and CDR2 YFSETQ. This CDR3 region has 14 residues. Trimming removed 3 bases at V and 6 bases at J, with 13 bases between.

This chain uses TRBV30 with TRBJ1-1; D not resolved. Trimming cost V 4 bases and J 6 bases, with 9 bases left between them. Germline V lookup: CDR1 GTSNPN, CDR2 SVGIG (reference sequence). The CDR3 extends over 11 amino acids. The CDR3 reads CAWTRGPEAFF. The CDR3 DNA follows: TGTGCCTGGACCCGAGGGCCTGAAGCTTTCTTT.

CDR3 sequence (DNA): TGTGCCAGCAGTGAGGACGGGAGTCCCTACAATGAGCAGTTCTTC. It yields the protein CASSEDGSPYNEQFF. This chain connects TRBV2 to TRBJ2-1, with D perhaps TRBD2 (6 bases). This CDR3 is 15 amino acids long. CDR1 SNHLY and CDR2 FYNNEI come from the germline V gene. V was trimmed by 3 bases and J by 2 bases, leaving 11 bases between them.

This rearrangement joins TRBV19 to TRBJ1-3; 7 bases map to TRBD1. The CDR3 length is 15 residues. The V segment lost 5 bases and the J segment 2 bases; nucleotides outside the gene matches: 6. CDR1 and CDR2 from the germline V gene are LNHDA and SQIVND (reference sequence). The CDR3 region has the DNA TGTGCCAGTAGTGCCCTCGGACAGGCTGGAAACACCATATATTTT. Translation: CASSALGQAGNTIYF.

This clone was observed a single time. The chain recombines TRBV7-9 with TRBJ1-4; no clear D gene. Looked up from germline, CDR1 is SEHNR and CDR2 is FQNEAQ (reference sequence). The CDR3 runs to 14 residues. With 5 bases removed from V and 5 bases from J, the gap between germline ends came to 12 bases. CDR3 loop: CASSRGSANEKLFF. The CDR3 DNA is TGTGCCAGCAGCCGCGGCAGCGCGAATGAAAAACTGTTTTTT.

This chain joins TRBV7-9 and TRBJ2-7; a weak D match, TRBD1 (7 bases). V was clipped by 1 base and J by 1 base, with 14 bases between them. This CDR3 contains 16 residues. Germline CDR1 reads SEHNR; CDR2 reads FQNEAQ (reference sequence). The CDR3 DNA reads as TGTGCCAGCAGCTTAGTTCCAGGGGGGCGATCCTACGAGCAGTACTTC. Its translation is CASSLVPGGRSYEQYF.

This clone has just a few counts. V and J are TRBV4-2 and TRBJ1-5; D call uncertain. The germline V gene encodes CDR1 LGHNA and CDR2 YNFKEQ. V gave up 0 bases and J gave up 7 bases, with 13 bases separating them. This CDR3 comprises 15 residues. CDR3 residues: CASSQDRRGVQPQHF. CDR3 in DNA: TGTGCCAGCAGCCAAGATAGGCGAGGAGTGCAGCCCCAGCATTTT.

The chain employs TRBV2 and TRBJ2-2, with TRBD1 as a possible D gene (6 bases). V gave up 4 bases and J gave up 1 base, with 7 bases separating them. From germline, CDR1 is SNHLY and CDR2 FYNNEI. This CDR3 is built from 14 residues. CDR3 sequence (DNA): TGTGCCAGCAGTGTGACAGGGAACACCGGGGAGCTGTTTTTT. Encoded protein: CASSVTGNTGELFF.

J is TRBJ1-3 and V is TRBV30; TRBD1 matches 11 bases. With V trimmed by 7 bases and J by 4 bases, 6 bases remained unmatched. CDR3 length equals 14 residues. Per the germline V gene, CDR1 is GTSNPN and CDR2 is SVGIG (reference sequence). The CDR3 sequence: CAYRDRGKGNTIYF. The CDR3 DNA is TGTGCCTATCGGGACAGGGGGAAAGGAAACACCATATATTTT.

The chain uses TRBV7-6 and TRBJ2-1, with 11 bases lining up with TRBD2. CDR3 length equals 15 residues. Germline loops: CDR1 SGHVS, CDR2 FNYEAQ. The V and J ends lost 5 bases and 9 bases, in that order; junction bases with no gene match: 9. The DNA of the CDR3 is TGTGCCAGCAGCCCCACTAGCGGGGGAGGTAGTGAGCAGTTCTTC. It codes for CASSPTSGGGSEQFF.

The chain's CDR3 is CASSLDPADLTNEQFF. CDR3 nucleotide sequence: TGCGCCAGCAGCCTAGATCCGGCAGATTTGACCAATGAGCAGTTCTTC. The genes are TRBV5-1 and TRBJ2-1; D remains unclear. CDR3 size: 16 residues. Germline loops: CDR1 SGHRS, CDR2 YFSETQ. Deletions cut 4 bases from V and 6 bases from J, with 20 bases between.

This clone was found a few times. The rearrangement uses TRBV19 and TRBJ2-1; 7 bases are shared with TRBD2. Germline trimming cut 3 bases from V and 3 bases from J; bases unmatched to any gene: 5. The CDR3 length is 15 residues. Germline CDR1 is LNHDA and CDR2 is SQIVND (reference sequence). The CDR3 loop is CASSIGLAVYNEQFF. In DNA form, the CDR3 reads TGTGCCAGTAGTATCGGCCTAGCGGTCTACAATGAGCAGTTCTTC. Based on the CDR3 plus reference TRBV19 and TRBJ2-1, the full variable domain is DGGITQSPKYLFRKEGQNVTLSCEQNLNHDAMYWYRQDPGQGLRLIYYSQIVNDFQKGDIAEGYSVSREKKESFPLTVTSAQKNPTAFYLCASSIGLAVYNEQFFGPGTRLTVL.

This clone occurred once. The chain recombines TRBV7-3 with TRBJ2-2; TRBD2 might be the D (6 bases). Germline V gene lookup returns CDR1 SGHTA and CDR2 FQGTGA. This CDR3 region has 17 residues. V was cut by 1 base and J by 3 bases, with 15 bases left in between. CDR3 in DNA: TGTGCCAGCAGCTTAAACGCCGGGGGAGTGGACACCGGGGAGCTGTTTTTT. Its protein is CASSLNAGGVDTGELFF.

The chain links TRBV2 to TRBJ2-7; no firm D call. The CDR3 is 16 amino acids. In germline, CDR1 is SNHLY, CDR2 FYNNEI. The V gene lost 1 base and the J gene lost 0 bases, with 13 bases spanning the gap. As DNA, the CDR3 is TGTGCCAGCAGTGAAGTTCGCTCAACAAGCTCCTACGAGCAGTACTTC. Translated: CASSEVRSTSSYEQYF.

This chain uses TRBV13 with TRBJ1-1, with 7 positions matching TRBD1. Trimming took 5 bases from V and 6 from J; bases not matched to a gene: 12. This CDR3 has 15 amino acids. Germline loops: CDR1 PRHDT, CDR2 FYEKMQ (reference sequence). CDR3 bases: TGTGCCAGCAGCATATACAGGGGTGAAGTCGCTGAAGCTTTCTTT. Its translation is CASSIYRGEVAEAFF.

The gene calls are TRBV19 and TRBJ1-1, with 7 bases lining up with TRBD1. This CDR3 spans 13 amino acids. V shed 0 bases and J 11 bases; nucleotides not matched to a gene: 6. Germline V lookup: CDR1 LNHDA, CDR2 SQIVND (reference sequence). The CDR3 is CASSIDRGSYAFF. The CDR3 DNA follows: TGTGCCAGTAGTATAGACAGGGGGTCTTATGCTTTCTTT.

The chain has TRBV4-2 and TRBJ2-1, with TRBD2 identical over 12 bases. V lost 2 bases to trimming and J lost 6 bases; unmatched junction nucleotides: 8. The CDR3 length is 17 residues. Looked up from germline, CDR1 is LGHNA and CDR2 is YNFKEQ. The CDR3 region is CASSQSWTSGIGNEQFF. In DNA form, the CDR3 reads TGTGCCAGCAGCCAATCCTGGACTAGCGGGATAGGCAATGAGCAGTTCTTC.

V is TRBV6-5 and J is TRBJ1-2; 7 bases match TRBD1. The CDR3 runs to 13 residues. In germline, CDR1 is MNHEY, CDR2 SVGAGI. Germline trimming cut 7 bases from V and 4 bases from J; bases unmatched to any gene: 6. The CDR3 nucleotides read TGTGCCAGCACTAAATCAGGGGGCTATGGCTACACCTTC. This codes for CASTKSGGYGYTF.

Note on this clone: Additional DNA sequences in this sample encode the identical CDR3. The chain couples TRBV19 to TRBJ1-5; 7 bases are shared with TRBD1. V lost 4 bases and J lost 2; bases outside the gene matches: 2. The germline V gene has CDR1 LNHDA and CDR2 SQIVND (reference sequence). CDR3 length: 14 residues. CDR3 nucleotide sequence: TGTGCCAGTAGTAACAGGGGAGGCAATCAGCCCCAGCATTTT. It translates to CASSNRGGNQPQHF.

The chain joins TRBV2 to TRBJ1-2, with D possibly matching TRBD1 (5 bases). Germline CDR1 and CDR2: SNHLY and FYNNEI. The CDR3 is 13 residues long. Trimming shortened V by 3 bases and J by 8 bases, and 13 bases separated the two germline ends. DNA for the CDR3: TGTGCCAGCAGTGAGCTCAGGGATTGGGGCTACACCTTC. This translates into CASSELRDWGYTF.

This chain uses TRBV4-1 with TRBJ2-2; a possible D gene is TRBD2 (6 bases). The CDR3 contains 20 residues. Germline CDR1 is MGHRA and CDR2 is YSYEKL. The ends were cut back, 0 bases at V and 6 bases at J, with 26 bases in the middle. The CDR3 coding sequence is TGCGCCAGCAGCCAAGATCAGGCAGGGCAGCCGCGGGGCTTGGCCGGGGAGCTGTTTTTT. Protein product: CASSQDQAGQPRGLAGELFF.

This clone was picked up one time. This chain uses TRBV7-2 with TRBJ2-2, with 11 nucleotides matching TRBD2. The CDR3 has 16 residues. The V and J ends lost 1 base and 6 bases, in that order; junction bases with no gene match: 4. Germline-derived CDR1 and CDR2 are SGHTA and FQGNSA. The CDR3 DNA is TGTGCCAGCAGCTTAGGCCTTAGCGGGAGGGCCGGGGAGCTGTTTTTT. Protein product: CASSLGLSGRAGELFF.

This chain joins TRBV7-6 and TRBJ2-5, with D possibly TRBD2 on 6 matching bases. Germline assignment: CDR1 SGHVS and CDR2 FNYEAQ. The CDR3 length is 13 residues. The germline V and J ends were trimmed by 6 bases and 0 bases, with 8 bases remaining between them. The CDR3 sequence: CASRSSDQETQYF. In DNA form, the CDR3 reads TGTGCCAGCAGATCTAGCGACCAAGAGACCCAGTACTTC. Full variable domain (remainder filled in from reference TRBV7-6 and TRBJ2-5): GAGVSQSPRYKVTKRGQDVALRCDPISGHVSLYWYRQALGQGPEFLTYFNYEAQQDKSGLPNDRFSAERPEGSISTLTIQRTEQRDSAMYRCASRSSDQETQYFGPGTRLLVL.

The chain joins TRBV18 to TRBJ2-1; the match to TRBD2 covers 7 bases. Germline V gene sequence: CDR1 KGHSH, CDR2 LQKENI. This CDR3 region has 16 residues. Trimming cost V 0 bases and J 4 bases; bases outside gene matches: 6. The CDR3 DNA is TGTGCCAGCTCACCACCGCCGGGAGGCCGTTACAATGAGCAGTTCTTC. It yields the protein CASSPPPGGRYNEQFF.

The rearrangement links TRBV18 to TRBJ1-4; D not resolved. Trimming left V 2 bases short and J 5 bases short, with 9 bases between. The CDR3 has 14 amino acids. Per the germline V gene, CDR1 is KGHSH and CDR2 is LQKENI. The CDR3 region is CASSPSGMNEKLFF. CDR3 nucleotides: TGTGCCAGCTCACCATCGGGGATGAATGAAAAACTGTTTTTT.